The present TCR beta chain was sequenced within a study of shared T cell receptors in the human thymus. Here immunoSEQ multiplex PCR was the method, and the copy in TCRdb shows in-frame clones only, minus some. The table lists under 850,000 clones, around nine tenths of them singletons. The trim removed 1 base at V and 0 bases at J, leaving 13 bases unmatched. This CDR3 region has 18 residues. CDR1 and CDR2 (germline): SGHTS, YDEGEE. These data also featured in a second study, about human thymus T cells. That work adds: Thymus pieces cut out during corrective heart surgery were the tissue that was used. Thymic and blood repertoires seemed to favor certain V and J genes. Related work found strong thymic repertoire overlap between unrelated individuals.

Input material: thymocytes. This sequence joins TRBV5-8 and TRBJ2-7; 7 bases map to TRBD2. The source is a boy younger than two with a congenital heart defect. CDR3 in amino acids: CASSLIRGGREDSYEQYF. The CDR3 DNA follows: TGTGCCAGCAGCTTGATTCGGGGAGGGAGGGAAGACTCCTACGAGCAGTACTTC.